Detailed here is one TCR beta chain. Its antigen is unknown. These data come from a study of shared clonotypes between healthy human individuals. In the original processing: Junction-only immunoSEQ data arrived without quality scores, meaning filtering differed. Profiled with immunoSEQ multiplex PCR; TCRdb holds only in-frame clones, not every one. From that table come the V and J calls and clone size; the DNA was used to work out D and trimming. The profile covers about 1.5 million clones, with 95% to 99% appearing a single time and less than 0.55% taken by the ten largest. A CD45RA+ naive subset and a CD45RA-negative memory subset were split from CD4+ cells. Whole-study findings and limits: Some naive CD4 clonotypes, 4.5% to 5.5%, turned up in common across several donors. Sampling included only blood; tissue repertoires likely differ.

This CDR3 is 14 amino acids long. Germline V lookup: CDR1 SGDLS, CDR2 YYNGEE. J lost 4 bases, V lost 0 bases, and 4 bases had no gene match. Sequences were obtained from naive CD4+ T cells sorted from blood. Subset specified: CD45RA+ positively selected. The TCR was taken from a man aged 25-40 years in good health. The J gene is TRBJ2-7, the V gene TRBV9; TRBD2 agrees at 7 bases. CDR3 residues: CASSVGGLRYEQYF. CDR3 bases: TGTGCCAGCAGCGTAGGGGGACTAAGGTACGAGCAGTACTTC.